This paragraph covers one T cell receptor (beta chain) sequence. Profiled with immunoSEQ multiplex PCR; TCRdb holds only in-frame clones, not every one. Of fewer than 300,000 clones in the sample, roughly 83% are singletons; the top ten hold just over 2.5%. The germline V gene has CDR1 MGHRA and CDR2 YSYEKL. The CDR3 is 14 residues long. V was trimmed by 4 bases and J by 3 bases, leaving 12 bases between them. This record comes from a study of blood T cell repertoires in COVID-19. The sample was peripheral blood. The TCR comes from a woman between 70 and 85 years old with active or convalescent COVID-19. The chain combines TRBV4-1 with TRBJ1-1, with D tentatively TRBD1 (5 bases). CDR3 nucleotides: TGCGCCAGCAGCCTCGGGAGGGGTGACACTGAAGCTTTCTTT. It codes for CASSLGRGDTEAFF.